Sequencing of this T cell receptor (beta chain) was carried out in a study of cytomegalovirus exposure and HLA in healthy donors. CDR3 length equals 14 residues. The V end was cut by 1 base, the J end by 3 bases, with 8 bases between. Amplification used 60 Vbeta primers and 13 Jbeta primers. Repertoires were generated with immunoSEQ multiplex PCR, while TCRdb's copy carries only in-frame clones and drops some. The sample yields about 160,000 clones, roughly 79% seen once. V gene TRBV5-3 combines with J gene TRBJ1-5; possible D gene TRBD1, 5 bases. TRBV5-3 is placed among ORFs of uncertain function. Sequenced sample: PBMCs. This sequence originates from a woman aged 35 to 49 in good health and CMV-seronegative. CDR3: CARSLSRVNQPQHF. CDR3 DNA: TGTGCCAGAAGCTTGAGCAGGGTCAATCAGCCCCAGCATTTT.